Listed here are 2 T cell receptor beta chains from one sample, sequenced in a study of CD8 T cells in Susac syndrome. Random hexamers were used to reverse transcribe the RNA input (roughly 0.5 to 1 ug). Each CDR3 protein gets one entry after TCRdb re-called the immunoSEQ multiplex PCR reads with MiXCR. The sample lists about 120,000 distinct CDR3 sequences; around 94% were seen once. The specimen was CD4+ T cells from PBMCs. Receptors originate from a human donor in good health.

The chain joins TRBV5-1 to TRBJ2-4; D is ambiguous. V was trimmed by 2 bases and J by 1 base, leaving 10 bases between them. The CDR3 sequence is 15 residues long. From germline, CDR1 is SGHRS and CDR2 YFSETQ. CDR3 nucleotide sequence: TGCGCCAGCAGCTTATCGGACGGGGCCAAAAACATTCAGTACTTC. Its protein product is CASSLSDGAKNIQYF. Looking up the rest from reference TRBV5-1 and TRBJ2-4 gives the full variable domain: KAGVTQTPRYLIKTRGQQVTLSCSPISGHRSVSWYQQTPGQGLQFLFEYFSETQRNKGNFPGRFSGRQFSNSRSEMNVSTLELGDSALYLCASSLSDGAKNIQYFGAGTRLSVL.

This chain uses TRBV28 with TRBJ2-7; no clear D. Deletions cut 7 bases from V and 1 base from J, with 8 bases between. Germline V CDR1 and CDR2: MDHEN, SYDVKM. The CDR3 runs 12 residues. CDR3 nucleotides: TGTGCCAGCACTCTAGGTTCCTACGAGCAGTACTTC. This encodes CASTLGSYEQYF. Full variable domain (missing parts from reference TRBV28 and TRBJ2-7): DVKVTQSSRYLVKRTGEKVFLECVQDMDHENMFWYRQDPGLGLRLIYFSYDVKMKEKGDIPEGYSVSREKKERFSLILESASTNQTSMYLCASTLGSYEQYFGPGTRLTVT.